This entry describes one T cell receptor (beta chain). The antigen it binds to is not known. No base-level quality is on record; no much larger clone is a single base apart. The sample is drawn from a study of CD8 T cells in Susac syndrome (dated by TCRdb to the late 2010s). In the study overall: The study used repertoire sequencing to test whether antigen drove CD8+ T cell activation and differentiation in Susac syndrome.

Peripheral blood CD8+ and CD4+ T cells from healthy donors, Susac syndrome patients and multiple sclerosis patients were profiled using high-throughput TCR beta sequencing. Treatment-naive patients with stable or active relapsing-remitting disease fulfilling revised McDonald criteria were used as multiple sclerosis controls. Bulk CD8+ and CD4+ T cells were purified by magnetic negative isolation, while CD8+ TEMRA cells were enriched using FACS. Blood was drawn into EDTA tubes, processed within 24 hours, and PBMCs were isolated by density gradient centrifugation. PBMCs intended for TCR sequencing were frozen in liquid nitrogen and were later thawed in a 37 degrees C water bath. The sorted or isolated CD4+, CD8+ and CD8+ TEMRA cells had a purity of 90% or higher. RNA was extracted with the RNeasy kit and about 0.5 to 1 ug was reverse transcribed using random hexamers. The immunoSEQ multiplex PCR assay, covering 54 Vbeta and 13 Jbeta segments, was used to amplify TCR beta CDR3 regions. To correct PCR amplification bias, a synthetic template baseline was used for both primer optimization and computational correction. In the source study's methods: Reads were annotated to V, D and J genes according to IMGT and were analyzed with immunoSEQ Analyzer, with only productive sequences retained. Clonality was calculated as one minus the Shannon entropy normalized by log2 of the number of productive unique sequences. Public and private clones were assessed among the 100 most prevalent clones of each patient and control. A clone was defined as Susac-specific if it was absent from the healthy and MS cohorts, from about a thousand published viral clones and from other ImmuneACCESS disease sequences. The raw public reads went through TCRdb reprocessing: fastp at Q25, MiXCR clone calling, in-frame beta chains kept. CDR3 protein sequences are deduplicated, and each keeps its most common genes and DNA. The authors' filters were not applied to this entry. In this sample the table shows approximately 140,000 distinct CDR3 sequences, around 96% of which occur a single time. Of the sample, 0.11% falls within the top ten clones.

Results the study describes overall, beyond this receptor: The number of individuals in the TCR sequencing and HLA analysis was acknowledged as relatively small.

CDR1 SNHLY and CDR2 FYNNEI are derived from the germline V gene. The CDR3 runs 11 amino acids, cysteine and phenylalanine included. CDR3 DNA is the only sequence kept; it has 33 bases, read in frame from the first base. V lost 3 bases and J lost 10 bases; the stretch between them is 10 bases long. The V and J segments used are TRBV2 and TRBJ2-7, with no confidently assigned D gene. Sequencing used CD4+ T cells from PBMCs. This receptor was identified in a human donor with multiple sclerosis. The nucleotides read TGTGCCAGCAGTGAGAAGAGCCTCCAGTACTTC. Its protein is CASSEKSLQYF.